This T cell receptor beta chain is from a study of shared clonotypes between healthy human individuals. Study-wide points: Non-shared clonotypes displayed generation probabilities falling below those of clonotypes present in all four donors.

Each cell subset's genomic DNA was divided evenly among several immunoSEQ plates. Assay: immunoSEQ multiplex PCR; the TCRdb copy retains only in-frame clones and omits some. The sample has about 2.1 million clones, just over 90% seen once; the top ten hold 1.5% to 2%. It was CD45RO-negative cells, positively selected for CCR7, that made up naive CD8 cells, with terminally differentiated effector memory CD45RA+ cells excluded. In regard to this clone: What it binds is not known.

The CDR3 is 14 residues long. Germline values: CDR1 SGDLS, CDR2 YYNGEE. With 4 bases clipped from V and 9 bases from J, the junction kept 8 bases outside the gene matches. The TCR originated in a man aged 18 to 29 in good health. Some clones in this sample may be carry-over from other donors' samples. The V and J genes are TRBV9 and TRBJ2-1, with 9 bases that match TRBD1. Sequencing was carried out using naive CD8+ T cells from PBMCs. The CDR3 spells CASSTDRGIAEQFF. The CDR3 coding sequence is TGTGCCAGCAGCACGGACAGGGGAATCGCTGAGCAGTTCTTC.